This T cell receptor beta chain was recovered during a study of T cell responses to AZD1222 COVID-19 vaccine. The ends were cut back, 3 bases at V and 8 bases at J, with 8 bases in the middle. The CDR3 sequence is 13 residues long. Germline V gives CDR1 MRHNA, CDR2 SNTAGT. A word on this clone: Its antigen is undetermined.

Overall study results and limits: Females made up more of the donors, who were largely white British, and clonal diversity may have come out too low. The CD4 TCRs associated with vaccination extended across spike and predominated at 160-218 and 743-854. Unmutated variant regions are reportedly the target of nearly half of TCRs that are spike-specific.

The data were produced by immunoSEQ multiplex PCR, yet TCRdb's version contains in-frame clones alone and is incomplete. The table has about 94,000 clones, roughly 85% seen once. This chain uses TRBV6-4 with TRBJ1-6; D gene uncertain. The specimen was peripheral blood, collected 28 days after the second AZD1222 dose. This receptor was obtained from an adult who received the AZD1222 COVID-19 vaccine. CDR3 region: CASSEGIDSPLHF. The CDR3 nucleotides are TGTGCCAGCAGTGAGGGGATTGATTCACCCCTCCACTTT.